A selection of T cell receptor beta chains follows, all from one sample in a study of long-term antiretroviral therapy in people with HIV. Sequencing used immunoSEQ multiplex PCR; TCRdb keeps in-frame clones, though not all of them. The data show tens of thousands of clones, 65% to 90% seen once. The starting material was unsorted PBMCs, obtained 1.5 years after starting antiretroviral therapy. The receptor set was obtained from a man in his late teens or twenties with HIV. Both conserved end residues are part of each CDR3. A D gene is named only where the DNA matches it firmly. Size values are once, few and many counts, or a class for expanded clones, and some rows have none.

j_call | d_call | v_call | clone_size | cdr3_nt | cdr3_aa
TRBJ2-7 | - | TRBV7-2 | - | TGTGCCAGCAGCTTAATACTGGGGGCCGTCTACTTC | CASSLILGAVYF
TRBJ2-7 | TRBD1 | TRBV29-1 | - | TGCAGCGTTTCGGGACAGGGGCTCGGGCAGTACTTC | CSVSGQGLGQYF
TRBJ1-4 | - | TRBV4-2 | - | TGTGCCAGCAGCGCTAGAGGTACAGGGAATGAAAAACTGTTTTTT | CASSARGTGNEKLFF
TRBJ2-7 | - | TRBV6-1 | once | TGTGCCAGCAGCGACCAAGGATACGAGCAGTACTTC | CASSDQGYEQYF
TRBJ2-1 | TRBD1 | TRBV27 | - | TGTGCCAGCAGTCAGGGGGCAATTATTTACAATGAGCAGTTCTTC | CASSQGAIIYNEQFF
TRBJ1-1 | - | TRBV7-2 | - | TGTGCCAGCAGCATTTGGGGACCAGGTGAATATGCTTTCTTT | CASSIWGPGEYAFF
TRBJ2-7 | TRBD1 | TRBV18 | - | TGTGCCAGCTCACCCAAAAACAAACAGGGGGCGCGCGAGCAGTACTTC | CASSPKNKQGAREQYF
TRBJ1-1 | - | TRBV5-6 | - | TGTGCCAGCAGCTTCGGGGGAACTGAAGCTTTCTTT | CASSFGGTEAFF
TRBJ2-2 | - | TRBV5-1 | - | TGCGCCAGCAGCTTGGACCCCCGGGGAACAGCGAACACCGGGGAGCTGTTTTTT | CASSLDPRGTANTGELFF
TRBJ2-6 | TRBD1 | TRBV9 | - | TGTGCCAGCAGTGGACAGGGCGCCGGGGCCAACGTCCTGACTTTC | CASSGQGAGANVLTF
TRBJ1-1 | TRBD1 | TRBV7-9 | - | TGTGCCAGCAGCTCCCCGAGGGGACAGGGGACATCCAACACTGAAGCTTTCTTT | CASSSPRGQGTSNTEAFF
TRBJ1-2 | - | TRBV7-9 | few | TGTGCCAGCAGCTCTCTTTACGGCTACACCTTC | CASSSLYGYTF
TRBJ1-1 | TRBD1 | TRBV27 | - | TGTGCCAGCAGTTCGGGACAGGCGAACACTGAAGCTTTCTTT | CASSSGQANTEAFF
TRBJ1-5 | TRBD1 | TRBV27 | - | TGTGCCAGCACGGGACAGGGGGCTCAGCCCCAGCATTTT | CASTGQGAQPQHF
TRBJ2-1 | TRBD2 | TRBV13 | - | TGTGCCAGCAGCTTTCTAGCGGGAGGGAATGAGCAGTTCTTC | CASSFLAGGNEQFF
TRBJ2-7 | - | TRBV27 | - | TGTGCCAGCAGCTATCGGGCTCACACAGGGTATGAGCAGTACTTC | CASSYRAHTGYEQYF
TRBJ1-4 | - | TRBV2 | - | TGTGCCAGCTCTAGGGAAAAACTGTTTTTT | CASSREKLFF
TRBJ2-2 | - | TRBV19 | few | TGTGCCAGTAGTAAGCTAGGGCCGAACACCGGGGAGCTGTTTTTT | CASSKLGPNTGELFF